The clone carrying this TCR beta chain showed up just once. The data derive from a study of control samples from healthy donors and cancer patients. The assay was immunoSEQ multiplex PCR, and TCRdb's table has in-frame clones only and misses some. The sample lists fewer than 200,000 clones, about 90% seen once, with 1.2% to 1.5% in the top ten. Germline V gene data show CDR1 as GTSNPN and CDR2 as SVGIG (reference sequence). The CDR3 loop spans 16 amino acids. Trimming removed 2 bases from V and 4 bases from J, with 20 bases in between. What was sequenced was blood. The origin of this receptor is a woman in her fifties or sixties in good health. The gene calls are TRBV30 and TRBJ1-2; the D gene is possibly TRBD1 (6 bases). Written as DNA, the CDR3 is TGTGCCTGGAGTCACAAATACCGGGACACCGCCTATGGCTACACCTTC. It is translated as CAWSHKYRDTAYGYTF.